This TCR beta chain is drawn from a study of tumor and adjacent non-tumor tissue in lung cancer. In the study overall: Histology: around 13 adenocarcinoma, 2 squamous cell carcinoma, 1 small cell lung cancer. About 4.17 million productive TCRbeta reads were obtained per sample on average.

The library came from three nested PCR rounds adapted from ARM-PCR protocols. MiXCR was run by TCRdb on the multiplex PCR reads, yielding one entry per CDR3 protein. The data contain roughly 220,000 distinct CDR3 sequences, around 70% of them singletons. Study findings and constraints: Tumor tissue had significantly higher TCR diversity than normal lung.

On this clonotype itself: Its target is not known. At one boundary the junction diverges from the germline segment, which might be a read error.

RNA was extracted from bulk tissue without any cell sorting. Chemotherapy-naive patients with new lung cancer underwent thoracic surgery in China, August–late 2014. The CDR3 covers 13 residues. Germline V lookup: CDR1 MNHEY, CDR2 SVGEGT. The sample taken for sequencing was lung tumor tissue. The V and J genes are TRBV6-2 or TRBV6-3 and TRBJ2-2; D might be TRBD1 or TRBD2, each matching 5 bases. The source of this sequence is a man aged 55 to 70 with non-small cell lung cancer. The CDR3 DNA is TGTGCCAGCAGTTACTCGGACACCGGGGAGCCGTTTTTT. This gives the protein CASSYSDTGEPFF.